These 9 T cell receptor beta chains share one sample of origin, sequenced in a study of OX40 agonist ivuxolimab in advanced cancers. Produced via immunoSEQ multiplex PCR; TCRdb's table is partial and in-frame only. Found here are 45,000 to 55,000 clones, roughly 84% of them singletons; the top ten hold around 10%. The specimen was CD4+ or CD8+ T cells sorted from blood, collected in a trial of the OX40 agonist ivuxolimab. All receptors derive from an adult with an advanced solid tumor such as melanoma, head and neck, liver or kidney cancer.

This clone was picked up a small number of times. The rearrangement links TRBV5-6 to TRBJ2-5; 9 nucleotides align to TRBD2. The germline V gene encodes CDR1 SGHDT and CDR2 YYEEEE. J lost 2 bases, V lost 2 bases, and 7 bases had no gene match. The CDR3 contains 16 residues. Here the CDR3 DNA reads TGTGCCAGCAGCTTCCTACTAGCGGGTGGGCAAGAGACCCAGTACTTC. It yields the protein CASSFLLAGGQETQYF.

This clone turned up a few times. This rearrangement joins TRBV27 to TRBJ2-7; 9 bases agree with TRBD1. The CDR3 consists of 13 residues. Germline CDR1 and CDR2: MNHEY and SMNVEV (reference sequence). V gave up 8 bases and J gave up 6 bases; unmatched junction bases: 8. This chain's CDR3 is CASGRDRDSEQYF. CDR3 coding DNA: TGTGCCAGCGGCCGGGACAGGGATAGCGAGCAGTACTTC.

The gene calls are TRBV11-2 and TRBJ2-1; 11 nucleotides agree with TRBD2. CDR1 and CDR2 (germline): SGHAT, FQNNGV. V dropped 6 bases and J dropped 7; count of bases not matched to a gene: 8. The CDR3 length is 15 residues. CDR3 sequence: CASRSGLAAGNEQFF. CDR3 nucleotides: TGTGCCAGCAGATCGGGACTAGCGGCCGGGAATGAGCAGTTCTTC.

The rearrangement uses TRBV28 and TRBJ2-1; either TRBD1 or TRBD2 may supply D (5 bases each). This CDR3 is 16 amino acids long. CDR1 and CDR2 (germline): MDHEN, SYDVKM. Trimming shortened V by 4 bases and J by 6 bases, and 19 bases separated the two germline ends. CDR3 protein: CASSSQGPPTFNEQFF. The CDR3 DNA is TGTGCCAGCAGTTCCCAGGGACCGCCAACATTCAATGAGCAGTTCTTC.

This sequence joins TRBV14 and TRBJ2-2; D remains unclear. V lost 1 base to trimming and J lost 4 bases, with 7 bases between them. The CDR3 sequence is 14 residues long. Germline assignment: CDR1 SGHDN and CDR2 FVKESK. DNA for the CDR3: TGTGCCAGCAGCCAAGTGGCCAGCACCGGGGAGCTGTTTTTT. It specifies CASSQVASTGELFF.

The chain has TRBV5-8 and TRBJ1-1; D is ambiguous. This CDR3 spans 12 amino acids. Germline CDR1 SGHTS, CDR2 YDEGEE. V was cut by 4 bases and J by 5 bases, with 9 bases left in between. CDR3 coding DNA: TGTGCCAGCAGCCCAGAATTGACTGAAGCTTTCTTT. It specifies CASSPELTEAFF.

This chain connects TRBV5-1 to TRBJ1-4; 8 nucleotides align to TRBD1. The CDR3 length is 14 residues. Per germline, CDR1 SGHRS and CDR2 YFSETQ. With 4 bases clipped from V and 8 bases from J, the junction kept 7 bases outside the gene matches. CDR3 sequence reads: CASSPGQGREKLFF. The CDR3 DNA reads as TGCGCCAGCAGCCCCGGACAGGGAAGGGAAAAACTGTTTTTT.

The chain links TRBV10-3 to TRBJ2-1; 11 bases fit TRBD2. The germline CDR1 and CDR2 sequences are ENHRY and SYGVKD. CDR3 size: 14 residues. V lost 6 bases, J lost 7 bases, and 5 bases stayed unmatched. The CDR3 spells CAIRGLADSNEQFF. CDR3 nucleotide sequence: TGTGCCATCAGGGGACTAGCGGATTCTAATGAGCAGTTCTTC.

This chain uses TRBV7-9 with TRBJ2-3; TRBD2 matches 7 bases. J was trimmed by 6 bases and V by 5 bases; bases with no gene match: 8. Germline V gene data show CDR1 as SEHNR and CDR2 as FQNEAQ (reference sequence). The CDR3 spans 14 residues. For the CDR3, the DNA is TGTGCCAGCAGCCCGAGCGGGATGGGTGATACGCAGTATTTT. Translating gives CASSPSGMGDTQYF.